Sequencing of this T cell receptor beta chain was carried out in a study of identical twins. Study findings and constraints: Invariant MAIT and iNKT cells are populations that could partly confound zero-insertion analyses. Fewer insertions characterized abundant cord blood beta clonotypes, whereas memory repertoires showed none.

This clonotype was seen more than once but under ten times. Its antigen remains unknown. TCRdb re-called the 5' RACE reads with MiXCR, one entry per CDR3 protein. The profile covers 350,000 to 600,000 distinct CDR3 sequences, with approximately 14% appearing a single time and 0.4% to 0.55% taken by the ten largest. The CDR3 covers 15 residues. Trimming pared 8 bases from V and 4 bases from J, leaving 17 bases between. Germline loops: CDR1 MNHEY, CDR2 SVGAGI. These records were also assigned to another study, of yellow fever vaccine responses in identical twins.

The chain uses TRBV6-5 and TRBJ2-2, with a possible D match to TRBD2 (7 bases). Sequencing used CD4+ T cells sorted from blood. The origin of this receptor is a woman younger than 35 in good health. CDR3: CASGLGGGFTGELFF. CDR3 nucleotide sequence: TGTGCCAGCGGTTTGGGGGGGGGCTTCACCGGGGAGCTGTTTTTT.